The present T cell receptor beta chain was sequenced within a study of control samples from healthy donors and cancer patients. Per the germline V gene, CDR1 is MNHEY and CDR2 is SMNVEV (reference sequence). This CDR3 comprises 15 residues. Trimming took 10 bases from V and 1 from J, leaving 14 bases between them. Sequenced by immunoSEQ multiplex PCR; TCRdb stores in-frame clones only, minus some. The repertoire has some 95,000 clones, 80% to 95% of them found once; the top ten carry 2.5% to 3.5%. The chain combines TRBV27 with TRBJ1-6, with D possibly matching TRBD1 (5 bases). The source is a human donor in good health. The donor label of this sample is uncertain. Sequencing was performed on blood. The CDR3 sequence is CATKMGGSYNSPLHF. The CDR3 DNA sequence: TGTGCCACCAAAATGGGGGGTTCCTATAATTCACCCCTCCACTTT.